Each of the 23 T cell receptor beta chains below was sequenced from the same sample in a study of blood T cells in healthy people across ages. Through a sample-barcoded 5' primer and a J-beta primer mix, a second PCR was run for roughly 6 to 11 cycles. MiXCR, run by TCRdb on the 5' RACE reads, gives a single entry per CDR3 protein. The sample yields roughly 900,000 distinct CDR3 sequences, around 48% seen once. Source material: blood. These receptors originate from a man aged 25 to 40 in good health.

The V and J genes are TRBV15 and TRBJ1-6; D gene unclear. V lost 5 bases and J lost 0, with 5 bases in between. CDR3 size: 14 residues. Germline CDR1 is LNHNV and CDR2 is YYDKDF (reference sequence). This chain's CDR3 is CATSGSSYNSPLHF. CDR3 in DNA: TGTGCCACCAGCGGGAGCTCCTATAATTCACCCCTCCACTTT.

This sequence joins TRBV28 and TRBJ2-7, with D perhaps TRBD2 (5 bases). The J call may be wrong; the DNA end is better matched by TRBJ2-4. Germline V lookup: CDR1 MDHEN, CDR2 SYDVKM. This CDR3 contains 15 residues. The CDR3 loop reads CASSLRAAPGSIQYF. CDR3 nucleotides: TGTGCCAGCAGTTTACGGGCCGCGCCGGGGAGCATTCAGTACTTC.

This chain joins TRBV12-5 and TRBJ2-5; 7 bases align to TRBD1. CDR1 LGHNT and CDR2 FRNRAP come from the germline V gene. Losses at the gene ends were 6 bases for V and 5 bases for J; bases not matched to a gene: 12. The CDR3 is 15 residues long. The CDR3: CASGPSTGVGETQYF. As DNA, the CDR3 is TGTGCTAGTGGCCCTTCCACAGGGGTCGGCGAGACCCAGTACTTC.

The V gene is TRBV2, the J gene TRBJ2-3; TRBD2 is a possible D gene (6 bases). CDR3 length equals 16 residues. Per germline, CDR1 SNHLY and CDR2 FYNNEI. Trimming took 0 bases from V and 1 from J, leaving 11 bases between them. The CDR3 spells CASSEAHASGTDTQYF. The CDR3 bases are TGTGCCAGCAGTGAAGCGCACGCTAGCGGCACAGATACGCAGTATTTT.

The chain has TRBV5-1 and TRBJ2-7; weak D call: TRBD1 (5 bases). The end of the DNA is better explained by TRBJ2-5, so the J call may be wrong. In germline, CDR1 is SGHRS, CDR2 YFSETQ. This CDR3 is built from 16 residues. In DNA, the CDR3 is TGCGCCAGCAGCTTGGGCAGGGCTATCAACCGAGAGACCCAGTACTTC. Its protein product is CASSLGRAINRETQYF.

This chain joins TRBV7-2 and TRBJ1-1; possibly TRBD1 for D (5 bases). V lost 1 base and J lost 2, with 11 bases in between. Per germline, CDR1 SGHTA and CDR2 FQGNSA. The CDR3 spans 15 residues. The chain's CDR3 is CASSLGGRPNTEAFF. The CDR3 coding sequence is TGTGCCAGCAGCTTAGGGGGACGGCCAAACACTGAAGCTTTCTTT.

CDR3 amino acids: CASSYSPGQRTYEQYF. The CDR3 DNA is TGTGCCAGCAGTTACTCGCCGGGACAGAGAACCTACGAGCAGTACTTC. This chain uses TRBV6-5 with TRBJ2-7, with 7 bases fitting TRBD1. V lost 0 bases, J lost 2 bases, and 7 bases stayed unmatched. CDR1 MNHEY and CDR2 SVGAGI come from the germline V gene. The CDR3 has 16 amino acids.

This clonotype was recorded at least ten times. The rearrangement joins TRBV4-1 to TRBJ1-1, with D perhaps TRBD1 (5 bases). V was shortened by 1 base and J by 0 bases, with 12 bases between the two germline ends. The CDR3 extends over 16 amino acids. CDR1 is MGHRA, CDR2 YSYEKL, per germline. CDR3 DNA sequence: TGCGCCAGCAGCCAAGTAACGACAGACATGAACACTGAAGCTTTCTTT. Its translation is CASSQVTTDMNTEAFF.

The chain joins TRBV20-1 to TRBJ2-7, with 9 nucleotides matching TRBD1. In germline, CDR1 is DFQATT, CDR2 SNEGSKA (reference sequence). Trimming removed 1 base from V and 6 bases from J; junction bases left unmatched: 4. This CDR3 has 13 residues. The CDR3 loop reads CSARVPGQGEQYF. CDR3 coding DNA: TGCAGTGCTAGAGTACCGGGACAGGGCGAGCAGTACTTC.

The chain recombines TRBV29-1 with TRBJ1-2; TRBD1 aligns across 7 bases. The J segment lost 4 bases and the V segment lost 3 bases, leaving 8 bases of the junction unmatched. The CDR3 is 14 amino acids. Per germline, CDR1 SQVTM and CDR2 ANQGSEA. In nucleotides, the CDR3 is TGCAGCGTTGACCAGGGGGGGGATTTCTATGGCTACACCTTC. As protein: CSVDQGGDFYGYTF.

This chain uses TRBV9 with TRBJ2-1; 13 bases agree with TRBD2. The CDR3 consists of 18 residues. V lost 0 bases, J lost 4 bases, and 7 bases stayed unmatched. In germline, CDR1 is SGDLS, CDR2 YYNGEE. CDR3 loop: CASSVEGGGLAGYNEQFF. The CDR3 DNA reads TGTGCCAGCAGCGTAGAGGGGGGGGGACTAGCGGGGTACAATGAGCAGTTCTTC. Based on the CDR3 plus reference TRBV9 and TRBJ2-1, the full variable domain is DSGVTQTPKHLITATGQRVTLRCSPRSGDLSVYWYQQSLDQGLQFLIQYYNGEERAKGNILERFSAQQFPDLHSELNLSSLELGDSALYFCASSVEGGGLAGYNEQFFGPGTRLTVL.

This clonotype was seen repeatedly, ten times or more. The V call is TRBV7-2, the J call TRBJ2-3; D gene unclear. The germline gives CDR1 SGHTA, CDR2 FQGNSA. V was clipped by 5 bases and J by 6 bases, with 6 bases between them. This CDR3 spans 11 amino acids. The CDR3 DNA follows: TGTGCCAGCAGCCACCCGGATACGCAGTATTTT. As protein: CASSHPDTQYF.

This sequence joins TRBV6-1 and TRBJ2-1; 11 bases align to TRBD2. The J call is uncertain, as TRBJ2-7 better fits the DNA end. The germline CDR1 and CDR2 sequences are MNHNS and SASEGT. The CDR3 covers 15 residues. The CDR3, as DNA: TGTGCCAGCAGTGAAGGACTAGCGGGGCTCGGAGAGCAGTACTTC. Its protein is CASSEGLAGLGEQYF.

The chain links TRBV6-5 to TRBJ2-7; a possible D gene is TRBD2 (7 bases). The V end was cut by 1 base, the J end by 1 base, with 11 bases between. Germline V lookup: CDR1 MNHEY, CDR2 SVGAGI. The CDR3 runs to 15 residues. CDR3 residues: CASSYWGGSSYEQYF. CDR3 DNA: TGTGCCAGCAGTTACTGGGGGGGCTCGTCCTACGAGCAGTACTTC.

This chain connects TRBV4-3 to TRBJ1-1; D is ambiguous. The CDR3 runs 16 residues. V was shortened by 2 bases and J by 3 bases, with 16 bases between the two germline ends. Germline loops: CDR1 LGHNA, CDR2 YSLEER. For the CDR3, the DNA is TGCGCCAGCAGCCAATCGGCGACCATTTGGGACACTGAAGCTTTCTTT. Translation gives CASSQSATIWDTEAFF.

The CDR3 bases are TGTGCCAGCAGCTTCGAAGGCCACGGGGAGCTGTTTTTT. Its protein is CASSFEGHGELFF. V is TRBV7-9 and J is TRBJ2-2, with unresolved D. CDR3 length equals 13 residues. Trimming shortened V by 3 bases and J by 7 bases, and 9 bases separated the two germline ends. CDR1 SEHNR and CDR2 FQNEAQ come from the germline V gene (reference sequence).

Concerning this clonotype: Since a much larger clone is just one base distant, this may be a read error. The chain recombines TRBV5-5 with TRBJ2-6; 9 bases are shared with TRBD1. CDR1 and CDR2 from the germline V gene are SGHKS and YYEKEE (reference sequence). CDR3 length equals 16 residues. V was pared by 4 bases and J by 4 bases, with 6 bases of the junction left unmatched. DNA for the CDR3: TGTGCCAGCAGCGCACAGGGGGCGATAGGGGCCAACGTCCTGACTTTC. Protein sequence: CASSAQGAIGANVLTF.

This rearrangement joins TRBV13 to TRBJ2-5; the match to TRBD2 covers 9 bases. Losses at the gene ends were 1 base for V and 2 bases for J; bases not matched to a gene: 5. The CDR3 length is 16 residues. Germline values: CDR1 PRHDT, CDR2 FYEKMQ (reference sequence). CDR3 residues: CASSLDVTSGQETQYF. The CDR3 bases are TGTGCCAGCAGCTTAGACGTGACTAGCGGACAAGAGACCCAGTACTTC.

The rearrangement uses TRBV6-5 and TRBJ2-7; 11 positions match TRBD1. Trimming removed 0 bases from V and 3 bases from J; junction bases left unmatched: 19. CDR3 length: 21 amino acids. Germline V CDR1 and CDR2: MNHEY, SVGAGI. The CDR3, as DNA: TGTGCCAGCAGTTACTCGATCCCCGGGACAGGGGGACCGAGGGAAAACTACGAGCAGTACTTC. This encodes CASSYSIPGTGGPRENYEQYF.

The chain recombines TRBV3-1 with TRBJ1-2; D unresolved. CDR1 is LGHDT, CDR2 YNNKEL, per germline (reference sequence). CDR3 length: 14 amino acids. V was shortened by 2 bases and J by 2 bases, with 9 bases between the two germline ends. The CDR3 DNA is TGTGCCAGCAGCCAAAGGGTACAGAACTATGGCTACACCTTC. The encoded protein is CASSQRVQNYGYTF.

The chain uses TRBV5-1 and TRBJ2-1; D gene uncertain. Trimming removed 0 bases at V and 5 bases at J, with 6 bases between. This CDR3 spans 13 amino acids. The germline V gene encodes CDR1 SGHRS and CDR2 YFSETQ. CDR3 in DNA: TGCGCCAGCAGCTTGGCCTGGAACAATGAGCAGTTCTTC. This codes for CASSLAWNNEQFF.

This clonotype was picked up a small number of times. Germline and junction disagree at one end, which may indicate a read error. This chain links TRBV7-3 with TRBJ1-2, with D possibly matching TRBD1 (5 bases). CDR3 length equals 15 residues. Looked up from germline, CDR1 is SGHTA and CDR2 is FQGTGA. CDR3 in amino acids: CASSLSGAANYSYTF. In DNA form, the CDR3 reads TGTGCCAGCAGCTTAAGTGGGGCAGCTAACTATAGCTACACCTTC.

The rearrangement uses TRBV20-1 and TRBJ1-2; D ambiguous. V lost 6 bases and J 8 bases, leaving 13 bases between the germline ends. CDR1 DFQATT and CDR2 SNEGSKA come from the germline V gene (reference sequence). The CDR3 is made up of 11 amino acids. The CDR3 nucleotides are TGCAGTGCAGGGTCCGGCGGAGGCTACACCTTC. The encoded protein is CSAGSGGGYTF.